This T cell receptor (beta chain) was documented in a study of blood T cell repertoires in COVID-19 (dated by TCRdb to the early 2020s). Some background on the complete study: Collaborator samples came from the United States, Italy and Spain and covered acute and convalescent phases of COVID-19. The prospective study material was composed of cDNA or gDNA derived from T cells, B-cell-depleted T cells, or PBMCs. Subjects who had been exposed to COVID-19, were actively infected with it, or had recovered from it provided the deeply sampled blood TCRbeta repertoires that made up the dataset. Samples came from the ongoing ImmuneRACE study (first 160 participants) plus 1,254 subjects from 6 global collaborators. The repertoires were released in a freely available public database meant as a resource for research on the immune response to SARS-CoV-2. The sample metadata nearly always contained a de-identified subject ID, COVID-19 status, age in years and sex. Where available, HLA class I and class II types were taken from metadata supplied by the sample provider and were not determined by assay-based typing. The investigation overall reported the following: How much clinical and demographic metadata was included differed by source and by participant, and the metadata was provided uncurated.

As regards this clone: This receptor's antigen is unknown. Base-call qualities are not available, and no considerably larger clone is one nucleotide away.

In Seattle, one collaborating source enrolled patients while the infection was active and tracked those patients longitudinally over the course of disease. Collaborating institutions collected whole blood in K2EDTA tubes following their own protocols. For TCRbeta analysis, collaborator samples were shipped as frozen whole blood, as isolated PBMCs, or as DNA extracted from either sample type. V and J lose 4 bases and 0 bases, and a span of 6 bases separates them. Per the germline V gene (reference sequence), LGHDT is the CDR1 and YNNKEL is the CDR2. The CDR3, cysteine through phenylalanine, is 13 amino acids long. The retained sequence is limited to the CDR3, 39 bases, with the frame set at the first base. The immunoSEQ Assay, a bias-controlled multiplex PCR, was used to amplify TCRbeta CDR3 regions from genomic DNA. The published analysis was carried out like this. Nucleated cell counts per sample were estimated from amplification of reference gene primers within the assay. To quantify the absolute abundance of each unique TCRbeta CDR3 rearrangement, sequence reads were collapsed and filtered. Productive Simpson clonality was computed per sample as the square root of Simpson's diversity index over productive rearrangements. TCRdb mirrors the immuneACCESS table, restricted to in-frame sequences. Some clones are absent from its copies; in checked studies, under half trace to an unresolved V gene, and the reason for the others is unknown. V and J calls and clone size follow that table, whereas D and trimming were derived from the DNA. Across this sample there are roughly 240,000 clones, with about 82% seen only once. The ten most abundant clones make up 4% to 6% of the sample.

Sequencing was performed on peripheral blood. The TCR sequence derives from a man aged 45-65 years with COVID-19, enrolled during active disease. The V gene is TRBV3-1 (or the pseudogene TRBV3-2) and the J gene is TRBJ1-1, with the D gene uncertain. The CDR3 has the sequence CASSPNMNTEAFF. The DNA reads TGTGCCAGCAGCCCCAACATGAACACTGAAGCTTTCTTT.